One and the same sample provided the 10 T cell receptor beta chains below, sequenced in a study of spatial heterogeneity in lung cancer. MiXCR, run by TCRdb on the 5' RACE reads, gives a single entry per CDR3 protein. Among about 120,000 distinct CDR3 sequences listed, less than 15% were seen once. Regarding time point: blood at routine non-recurrence follow-up after resection. Sequencing was performed on whole RNA extracted from tumor and nontumor lung tissue, or from frozen PBMC, and the material was left unsorted. Sequenced material: PBMCs, taken at follow-up. These receptors were collected from a male donor with early-stage non-small cell lung cancer.

The rearrangement links TRBV20-1 to TRBJ2-7; 9 bases are a match to TRBD1. The CDR3 sequence is 15 residues long. V trimming: 4 bases; J trimming: 2 bases; junction bases outside the gene matches: 9. Germline CDR1 and CDR2: DFQATT and SNEGSKA (reference sequence). The CDR3 reads CSATTGGGPTYEQYF. The CDR3 DNA sequence: TGCAGTGCTACCACAGGGGGCGGGCCTACCTACGAGCAGTACTTC.

This clonotype appeared many times. V is TRBV7-8 and J is TRBJ1-2; D unclear. Germline CDR1 and CDR2: SGHVS and FQNEAQ. The CDR3 covers 13 residues. V was cut by 5 bases and J by 8 bases, with 15 bases left in between. The CDR3 spells CASSPIYSDGYTF. In DNA form, the CDR3 reads TGTGCCAGCAGCCCAATTTACTCAGACGGCTACACCTTC.

This clonotype was seen a few times. This sequence joins TRBV27 and TRBJ1-1; tentatively, D is TRBD1 (5 bases). The CDR3 consists of 15 residues. The germline V gene encodes CDR1 MNHEY and CDR2 SMNVEV (reference sequence). Trimming pared 3 bases from V and 0 bases from J, leaving 11 bases between. For the CDR3, the DNA is TGTGCCAGCAGTTTGGGGCAGATAATGAACACTGAAGCTTTCTTT. Translation gives CASSLGQIMNTEAFF.

The chain employs TRBV5-1 and TRBJ2-5; no definite D call. The CDR3 is 14 residues long. V shed 1 base and J shed 1 base, with 8 bases lying between them. Germline CDR1 and CDR2: SGHRS and YFSETQ. CDR3 protein: CASSLSGGQETQYF. Here the CDR3 DNA reads TGCGCCAGCAGCTTGTCGGGCGGCCAAGAGACCCAGTACTTC.

The rearrangement uses TRBV7-9 and TRBJ2-7; D is unclear. Germline CDR1 reads SEHNR; CDR2 reads FQNEAQ (reference sequence). The CDR3 is 12 amino acids. V lost 5 bases and J 9 bases, leaving 14 bases between the germline ends. The CDR3 region is CASSPSDFPQYF. The CDR3 region has the DNA TGTGCCAGCAGCCCATCGGATTTTCCGCAGTACTTC.

This clonotype has a handful of counts. The rearrangement links TRBV5-4 to TRBJ2-4, with TRBD1 matching 7 bases. J lost 0 bases, V lost 3 bases, and 9 bases had no gene match. The germline V gene has CDR1 SGHNT and CDR2 YYREEE (reference sequence). The CDR3 sequence is 17 residues long. CDR3 loop: CASSSGTDFIAKNIQYF. CDR3 sequence (DNA): TGTGCCAGCAGCTCGGGGACAGATTTCATAGCCAAAAACATTCAGTACTTC.

The gene calls are TRBV4-3 and TRBJ1-2; 8 bases are a match to TRBD1. J was trimmed by 2 bases and V by 6 bases; bases with no gene match: 8. Looked up from germline, CDR1 is LGHNA and CDR2 is YSLEER. The CDR3 runs 15 residues. Written as DNA, the CDR3 is TGCGCCAGCAGACCCACAACAGGGGGAAACTATGGCTACACCTTC. Protein: CASRPTTGGNYGYTF.

The CDR3 loop reads CASSPGRGVTEAFF. The CDR3 DNA sequence: TGTGCCAGCAGCCCTGGACGGGGAGTCACTGAAGCTTTCTTT. This chain connects TRBV7-3 to TRBJ1-1, with D unresolved. The V end was cut by 5 bases, the J end by 4 bases, with 14 bases between. The CDR3 totals 14 residues. In germline, CDR1 is SGHTA, CDR2 FQGTGA. Combining the CDR3 with reference TRBV7-3 and TRBJ1-1 gives the whole variable domain GAGVSQTPSNKVTEKGKYVELRCDPISGHTALYWYRQSLGQGPEFLIYFQGTGAADDSGLPNDRFFAVRPEGSVSTLKIQRTERGDSAVYLCASSPGRGVTEAFFGQGTRLTVV.

This chain joins TRBV2 and TRBJ2-1, with D tentatively TRBD2 (5 bases). Looked up from germline, CDR1 is SNHLY and CDR2 is FYNNEI. The CDR3 loop spans 14 amino acids. V lost 0 bases to trimming and J lost 7 bases, with 10 bases between them. CDR3 nucleotide sequence: TGTGCCAGCAGTGAAGCCAGGACGGGAAATGAGCAGTTCTTC. It codes for CASSEARTGNEQFF.

V usage is TRBV7-2 and J usage is TRBJ2-7; no firm D call. CDR3 length equals 13 residues. The ends were cut back, 3 bases at V and 1 base at J, with 7 bases in the middle. CDR1 and CDR2 (germline): SGHTA, FQGNSA. The chain's CDR3 is CASSFTQSYEQYF. The CDR3 bases are TGTGCCAGCAGCTTTACACAGTCCTACGAGCAGTACTTC.